This paragraph covers one TCR beta chain sequence. This entry comes from a study of control samples from healthy donors and cancer patients. Sequencing was performed with immunoSEQ multiplex PCR; in TCRdb, only in-frame clones are kept and a portion is missing. The table lists fewer than 90,000 clones, 70% to 90% of them singletons. CDR3 size: 13 residues. Germline V lookup: CDR1 SGHTA, CDR2 FQGNSA. Trimming took 8 bases from V and 3 from J, leaving 14 bases between them. Sequenced material: PBMCs. V and J are TRBV7-2 and TRBJ2-7; the D gene could be TRBD1 or TRBD2 (5 bases each). The sequence derives from an older woman with head and neck cancer. The CDR3 is CASVGTSNYEQYF. CDR3 nucleotides: TGTGCCAGCGTCGGGACCTCAAACTACGAGCAGTACTTC.